This T cell receptor (beta chain) was found in a study of OX40 agonist ivuxolimab in advanced cancers. Study context: In this trial design, patients received ivuxolimab intravenously at 0.01 to 10 mg/kg every 2 weeks.

CDR1 and CDR2 from the germline V gene are MDHEN and SYDVKM. V shed 3 bases and J 0 bases; nucleotides not matched to a gene: 4. CDR3 length: 16 amino acids. Clones were read by immunoSEQ multiplex PCR, and TCRdb kept only the in-frame ones, dropping some. The table shows around 25,000 clones, with around 80% occurring only once. The receptor was derived from an adult with an advanced solid tumor such as melanoma, head and neck, liver or kidney cancer. Sample: CD4+ or CD8+ T cells sorted from blood, taken in a trial of the OX40 agonist ivuxolimab. The V gene is TRBV28, the J gene TRBJ1-1, with 10 bases identical to TRBD1. This CDR3 reads CASSLGQGYMNTEAFF. Written as DNA, the CDR3 is TGTGCCAGCAGTTTGGGACAGGGGTACATGAACACTGAAGCTTTCTTT.